One and the same sample provided the 24 T cell receptor beta chains below, sequenced in a study of blood T cells in healthy people across ages. The use of a sample-barcoded 5' primer and a J-beta primer mix characterized a second PCR of about 7 to 12 cycles. MiXCR, applied by TCRdb to the 5' RACE reads, yields one record per CDR3 protein. The data show more than 1.4 million distinct CDR3 sequences, 35% to 45% seen once. The specimen was blood. The source of these receptors is a woman under 30 in good health.

This clonotype was detected only a few times. The rearrangement uses TRBV29-1 and TRBJ2-3; D is undetermined. The V end lost 0 bases, the J end lost 2 bases, and 12 bases lay between the germline ends. CDR3 length equals 15 residues. The germline V gene has CDR1 SQVTM and CDR2 ANQGSEA. In DNA, the CDR3 is TGCAGCGTTGAAGATCTTCGAGGCTTCACAGATACGCAGTATTTT. Amino acid sequence: CSVEDLRGFTDTQYF.

The chain is built from TRBV18 and TRBJ2-1, with TRBD1 matching 8 bases. This CDR3 has 18 residues. V shed 4 bases and J 3 bases; nucleotides not matched to a gene: 14. Germline CDR1 is KGHSH and CDR2 is LQKENI. The CDR3 DNA is TGTGCCAGCTCACGAAGATCCGGGACAGGTGACCGCTACAATGAGCAGTTCTTC. It yields the protein CASSRRSGTGDRYNEQFF.

This clonotype has just a few counts. The chain employs TRBV20-1 and TRBJ2-5; the D gene is possibly TRBD2 (6 bases). The ends were cut back, 6 bases at V and 5 bases at J, with 19 bases in the middle. In germline, CDR1 is DFQATT, CDR2 SNEGSKA (reference sequence). CDR3 length equals 14 residues. The CDR3 sequence is CSAPIETRWETQYF. The CDR3 DNA reads TGCAGTGCCCCCATCGAGACTAGATGGGAGACCCAGTACTTC.

In this sample, this clonotype turned up a few times. The chain joins TRBV27 to TRBJ2-7; D remains ambiguous. V lost 7 bases and J 2 bases, leaving 27 bases between the germline ends. This CDR3 comprises 18 residues. Germline assignment: CDR1 MNHEY and CDR2 SMNVEV (reference sequence). The CDR3 DNA reads as TGTGCCAGCACACCTTGGGTGAGGAGAGCAGGTAAAACCTACGAGCAGTACTTC. This gives the protein CASTPWVRRAGKTYEQYF.

This clonotype was recorded only once. The chain carries TRBV29-1 and TRBJ2-1; perhaps TRBD1 as D (5 bases). The CDR3 runs to 12 residues. The germline CDR1 and CDR2 sequences are SQVTM and ANQGSEA. V dropped 6 bases and J dropped 3 bases, with 9 bases sitting between them. This chain's CDR3 is CSVSDNYNEQFF. DNA for the CDR3: TGCAGCGTGTCGGACAACTACAATGAGCAGTTCTTC.

About this clonotype: Compared with germline, one end of the junction differs, possibly owing to a read error. CDR3 region: CASSLGDVNEPFF. CDR3 in DNA: TGTGCCAGCAGTTTGGGGGATGTCAATGAGCCGTTCTTC. V and J are TRBV27 and TRBJ2-1, with D possibly being TRBD1 or TRBD2 (5 bases each). The CDR3 extends over 13 amino acids. The germline gives CDR1 MNHEY, CDR2 SMNVEV (reference sequence).

V is TRBV6-5 and J is TRBJ2-7; D tentatively reads TRBD1 or TRBD2 (5 bases each). With 2 bases removed from V and 6 bases from J, the gap between germline ends came to 14 bases. The CDR3 extends over 14 amino acids. Germline loops: CDR1 MNHEY, CDR2 SVGAGI. The CDR3 is CASSYGAPEGEQYF. The CDR3 DNA is TGTGCCAGCAGTTACGGGGCCCCCGAGGGCGAGCAGTACTTC.

The V call is TRBV6-1, the J call TRBJ2-1; 7 nucleotides agree with TRBD2. The ends lost 2 bases at V and 2 bases at J; junction bases unmatched: 6. CDR3 length: 16 amino acids. Germline lookup yields CDR1 MNHNS and CDR2 SASEGT. The CDR3 coding sequence is TGTGCCAGCAGTGAACCCACTAGCGAAGCCTACAATGAGCAGTTCTTC. Residues: CASSEPTSEAYNEQFF.

This chain connects TRBV5-1 to TRBJ2-1; TRBD1 aligns across 8 bases. The DNA end favors TRBJ2-7, so the J call may be wrong. CDR1 SGHRS and CDR2 YFSETQ come from the germline V gene. CDR3 length: 17 amino acids. CDR3 bases: TGCGCCAGCAGCTTGATGACCCAGGGACAGGCCTACAATGAGCAGTACTTC. Its translation: CASSLMTQGQAYNEQYF.

This chain connects TRBV28 to TRBJ1-2, with D uncertain. V shed 4 bases and J shed 4 bases, with 13 bases lying between them. The CDR3 is 14 residues long. Germline-derived CDR1 and CDR2 are MDHEN and SYDVKM. The CDR3 spells CASSSNLPPYGYTF. CDR3 DNA sequence: TGTGCCAGCAGTTCTAACCTTCCCCCCTATGGCTACACCTTC.

The CDR3 loop reads CASSLVESEQYF. In nucleotides, the CDR3 is TGCGCCAGCAGCTTGGTAGAGAGTGAGCAGTACTTC. This sequence joins TRBV5-1 and TRBJ2-5; D gene ambiguous. Trimming removed 0 bases at V and 11 bases at J, with 11 bases between. The CDR3 covers 12 residues. Germline V gene data show CDR1 as SGHRS and CDR2 as YFSETQ.

In its sample, this clonotype was seen many times. This rearrangement joins TRBV29-1 to TRBJ2-4; 11 nucleotides line up with TRBD1. J was trimmed by 1 base and V by 6 bases; bases with no gene match: 14. The CDR3 totals 18 residues. CDR1 SQVTM and CDR2 ANQGSEA come from the germline V gene. CDR3 sequence (DNA): TGCAGCGTCCGGGGACAGGGGGAGGTTGGTTTGGCCAAAAACATTCAGTACTTC. Translation: CSVRGQGEVGLAKNIQYF.

This clonotype was seen many times. The V gene is TRBV2, the J gene TRBJ1-4; 10 bases are shared with TRBD1. The J segment lost 6 bases and the V segment lost 11 bases, leaving 15 bases of the junction unmatched. CDR3 length: 16 amino acids. Germline CDR1 is SNHLY and CDR2 is FYNNEI. The CDR3 region is CASKRDRGPGHEKLFF. The CDR3 nucleotides read TGTGCCTCCAAACGGGACAGGGGACCCGGGCATGAAAAACTGTTTTTT.

The table lists this clonotype with a few counts. The V call is TRBV4-1, the J call TRBJ1-2; the D is unclear. Deletions cut 0 bases from V and 3 bases from J, with 8 bases between. The CDR3 consists of 14 residues. Per germline, CDR1 MGHRA and CDR2 YSYEKL. The CDR3 coding sequence is TGCGCCAGCAGCCAAGATGAGACCCACTATGGCTACACCTTC. As protein: CASSQDETHYGYTF.

This chain uses TRBV4-2 with TRBJ2-2, with 9 bases lining up with TRBD2. The germline V gene has CDR1 LGHNA and CDR2 YNFKEQ. Trimming took 0 bases from V and 0 from J; bases not matched to a gene: 5. The CDR3 consists of 18 residues. CDR3 in amino acids: CASSQDRSGGTNTGELFF. CDR3 sequence (DNA): TGTGCCAGCAGCCAAGATCGAAGCGGGGGGACGAACACCGGGGAGCTGTTTTTT.

The chain employs TRBV28 and TRBJ1-6, with 9 bases aligning to TRBD1. Trimming cost V 6 bases and J 9 bases; bases outside gene matches: 6. CDR3 length: 14 residues. Germline V gives CDR1 MDHEN, CDR2 SYDVKM. CDR3 region: CASSQGQGLSPLHF. The DNA of the CDR3 is TGTGCCAGCAGCCAGGGACAGGGACTTTCACCCCTCCACTTT.

This rearrangement joins TRBV6-5 to TRBJ2-3, with 9 bases lining up with TRBD2. The length of the CDR3 is 16 residues. The germline gives CDR1 MNHEY, CDR2 SVGAGI. J gave up 5 bases and V 5 bases, and 11 bases lay outside the gene matches. This CDR3 reads CASSRSSGGPGDTQYF. The CDR3 DNA reads as TGTGCCAGCAGTAGGTCCAGCGGGGGGCCAGGAGATACGCAGTATTTT.

In its sample, this clonotype was seen a few times. The chain has TRBV3-1 and TRBJ2-1, with 11 bases lining up with TRBD2. V trimming: 4 bases; J trimming: 7 bases; junction bases outside the gene matches: 3. The length of the CDR3 is 14 residues. Looked up from germline, CDR1 is LGHDT and CDR2 is YNNKEL (reference sequence). For the CDR3, the DNA is TGTGCCAGCAGCCCTAGCGGGGGGATAAATGAGCAGTTCTTC. Translated, it gives CASSPSGGINEQFF.

This clonotype showed up just a few times. The CDR3 spells CASSPKRANYGYTF. CDR3 nucleotides: TGTGCCAGCTCACCAAAGCGGGCCAACTATGGCTACACCTTC. The chain couples TRBV18 to TRBJ1-2; D not resolved. The CDR3 contains 14 residues. The V end was cut by 2 bases, the J end by 2 bases, with 9 bases between. Germline V gene data show CDR1 as KGHSH and CDR2 as LQKENI.

This clonotype was picked up a small number of times. The chain combines TRBV3-1 with TRBJ2-3; D is unresolved. Germline CDR1 LGHDT, CDR2 YNNKEL (reference sequence). This CDR3 is 11 amino acids long. The ends were cut back, 2 bases at V and 8 bases at J, with 5 bases in the middle. CDR3 DNA sequence: TGTGCCAGCAGCCAACTGGGTACGCAGTATTTT. Amino acid sequence: CASSQLGTQYF.

The chain recombines TRBV9 with TRBJ2-1; D not resolved. Deletions cut 0 bases from V and 6 bases from J, with 13 bases between. This CDR3 contains 15 residues. Germline V gene lookup returns CDR1 SGDLS and CDR2 YYNGEE. The CDR3, as DNA: TGTGCCAGCAGCGTAGTAGAGTGGGTGGGCAATGAGCAGTTCTTC. Translation: CASSVVEWVGNEQFF.

The chain couples TRBV7-2 to TRBJ1-1; perhaps TRBD1 as D (6 bases). Trimming removed 1 base from V and 3 bases from J, with 15 bases in between. From germline, CDR1 is SGHTA and CDR2 FQGNSA. This CDR3 spans 16 amino acids. CDR3 bases: TGTGCCAGCAGCTTAGGGGAGAACCAGGGGTACACTGAAGCTTTCTTT. The encoded protein is CASSLGENQGYTEAFF. The full variable domain, rest sourced from reference TRBV7-2 and TRBJ1-1, is GAGVSQSPSNKVTEKGKDVELRCDPISGHTALYWYRQSLGQGLEFLIYFQGNSAPDKSGLPSDRFSAERTGGSVSTLTIQRTQQEDSAVYLCASSLGENQGYTEAFFGQGTRLTVV.

V gene TRBV4-1 combines with J gene TRBJ2-1; the D gene could be TRBD1 or TRBD2 (5 bases each). The CDR3 has 15 amino acids. The V gene's germline CDR1 is MGHRA and CDR2 YSYEKL. V lost 2 bases, J lost 3 bases, and 11 bases lay in between. In DNA, the CDR3 is TGCGCCAGCAGCCAATTGGGGGACCTCTACAATGAGCAGTTCTTC. It codes for CASSQLGDLYNEQFF.

The chain links TRBV5-4 to TRBJ2-3; 10 bases map to TRBD2. There are 16 residues in the CDR3. V gave up 4 bases and J gave up 6 bases; unmatched junction bases: 11. The germline gives CDR1 SGHNT, CDR2 YYREEE (reference sequence). The CDR3 sequence is CASSPSQGTSDDTQYF. The CDR3, as DNA: TGTGCCAGCAGCCCTTCCCAGGGGACTAGCGATGATACGCAGTATTTT.